This TCR beta chain was sequenced during a study of T cell responses to AZD1222 COVID-19 vaccine. Points from the study as a whole: Nearly half of spike-specific TCRs reportedly go after variant regions that carry no mutations.

The CDR3 is 14 residues long. V shed 6 bases, J shed 6 bases, and the junction held 3 bases outside the gene matches. The germline CDR1 and CDR2 sequences are ENHRY and SYGVKD. A note on this clone: Antigen: not known.

The repertoire was sequenced with immunoSEQ multiplex PCR; TCRdb's copy has only in-frame clones and lacks some. The sample contains over 85,000 clones, roughly 89% of which appear only once. Sequencing used peripheral blood, obtained 28 days after the second AZD1222 dose. The chain has TRBV10-3 and TRBJ1-3, with 12 bases lining up with TRBD1. The sequence was collected from an adult who received the AZD1222 COVID-19 vaccine. CDR3 nucleotide sequence: TGTGCCATCAGGGGGACAGGGGGCATAAACACCATATATTTT. Protein product: CAIRGTGGINTIYF.